These T cell receptor beta chains were read from a single sample in a study of T cells in Graves' hyperthyroidism and ophthalmopathy. TCRdb recomputed calls from the multiplex PCR reads with MiXCR, one row per CDR3 protein. The sample lists roughly 570,000 distinct CDR3 sequences, approximately 14% seen once, with under 8% in the top ten. Sequenced material: blood. The receptors shown here come from a woman in her 30s with Graves' hyperthyroidism. Both conserved end residues are part of each CDR3. The D gene is left open where the match is weak. For some rows the clone size is stated as once, few or many, or as a class when expanded; others skip it.

d_call,v_call,clone_size,j_call,cdr3_aa,cdr3_nt
.,TRBV7-3,many,TRBJ1-1,CASSRQPGPITAEAFF,TGTGCCAGCAGCCGCCAACCGGGACCGATAACGGCTGAAGCTTTCTTT
TRBD1,TRBV20-1,.,TRBJ1-4,CSAGQADNEKLFF,TGCAGTGCTGGACAGGCCGATAATGAAAAACTGTTTTTT
TRBD2,TRBV7-2,many,TRBJ2-3,CASSLMTASGLTDTQYF,TGTGCCAGCAGCTTAATGACGGCTAGCGGTCTCACAGATACGCAGTATTTT
.,TRBV27,many,TRBJ2-7,CASSLTATYEQYF,TGTGCCAGCAGTTTGACGGCCACCTACGAGCAGTACTTC
.,TRBV3-1,many,TRBJ1-2,CASSRQPNYGYTF,TGTGCCAGCAGTCGACAGCCTAACTATGGCTACACCTTC
TRBD1,TRBV7-2,many,TRBJ2-7,CASSLDRGTSYEQYF,TGTGCCAGCAGCTTAGACAGGGGTACATCCTACGAGCAGTACTTC
TRBD2,TRBV27,many,TRBJ2-3,CASRPGLAGGRDTQYF,TGTGCCAGCAGGCCCGGACTAGCGGGAGGCCGGGATACGCAGTATTTT
TRBD2,TRBV4-1,.,TRBJ2-3,CASSQIGRTSGRDTQYF,TGCGCCAGCAGCCAAATTGGTCGGACTAGCGGGAGGGATACGCAGTATTTT
.,TRBV14,many,TRBJ2-1,CASSQEPPFEGLYNEQFF,TGTGCCAGCAGCCAAGAACCCCCCTTCGAGGGCCTATACAATGAGCAGTTCTTC
.,TRBV19,.,TRBJ1-5,CASRSYISNQPQHF,TGTGCCAGTAGATCATACATTAGCAATCAGCCCCAGCATTTT
TRBD2,TRBV27,.,TRBJ2-7,CASSPHRGSGYEQYF,TGTGCCAGCAGTCCCCATCGGGGTAGCGGGTACGAGCAGTACTTC
TRBD1,TRBV12-3/TRBV12-4,many,TRBJ1-1,CASRKDRVGYSEAFF,TGTGCCAGCAGGAAAGACAGGGTAGGGTACTCTGAAGCTTTCTTT
.,TRBV30,many,TRBJ2-3,CAWSVGTTTDTQYF,TGTGCCTGGAGTGTAGGGACAACTACAGATACGCAGTATTTT
TRBD2,TRBV12-3/TRBV12-4,many,TRBJ2-3,CASSHSAGVVSDTQYF,TGTGCCAGCAGCCACTCAGCGGGAGTAGTATCAGATACGCAGTATTTT
.,TRBV29-1,few,TRBJ2-1,CSVETGSPREQFF,TGCAGCGTTGAAACTGGCAGCCCTAGGGAGCAGTTCTTC
.,TRBV28,many,TRBJ2-7,CASSYRQETYEQYF,TGTGCCAGCAGTTATCGACAGGAGACCTACGAGCAGTACTTC
TRBD2,TRBV4-2,many,TRBJ2-1,CASSQDGLAGTYNEQFF,TGTGCCAGCAGCCAAGATGGGCTAGCGGGAACCTACAATGAGCAGTTCTTC
.,TRBV5-5,.,TRBJ2-5,CASSLLGEETQYF,TGTGCCAGCAGCTTGCTAGGGGAAGAGACCCAGTACTTC
TRBD1,TRBV12-3/TRBV12-4,many,TRBJ2-1,CASSFETGVANNEQFF,TGTGCCAGCAGTTTCGAGACAGGGGTTGCTAACAATGAGCAGTTCTTC
TRBD1,TRBV10-3,few,TRBJ1-2,CAISESMTGVYGYTF,TGTGCCATCAGTGAGTCGATGACAGGGGTATATGGCTACACCTTC
.,TRBV12-3/TRBV12-4,few,TRBJ2-1,CASSTRHGINNEQFF,TGTGCCAGCAGCACACGACACGGCATTAATAATGAGCAGTTCTTC
.,TRBV7-2,many,TRBJ2-3,CASRGTGVRDTQYF,TGTGCCAGCCGGGGGACGGGAGTTCGAGATACGCAGTATTTT
.,TRBV2,many,TRBJ1-1,CASGQDLNTEAFF,TGTGCCAGCGGCCAGGACTTGAACACTGAAGCTTTCTTT
TRBD2,TRBV6-2/TRBV6-3,many,TRBJ2-1,CASSRERASGSYEQFF,TGTGCCAGCAGCCGGGAGAGGGCTAGCGGGAGTTATGAGCAGTTCTTC
.,TRBV11-3,.,TRBJ2-7,CASSPGLHHEQYF,TGTGCCAGCAGTCCAGGACTCCACCACGAGCAGTACTTC
.,TRBV27,many,TRBJ2-7,CASSLAAALYEQYF,TGTGCCAGCAGTTTAGCGGCAGCTCTCTACGAGCAGTACTTC
TRBD2,TRBV20-1,many,TRBJ2-3,CSATSGASTDTQYF,TGCAGTGCGACTAGCGGGGCTAGCACAGATACGCAGTATTTT
.,TRBV5-1,many,TRBJ2-1,CASSPRLVRSSYNEQFF,TGCGCCAGCAGCCCCCGACTAGTTCGTAGCTCCTACAATGAGCAGTTCTTC
TRBD2,TRBV5-5,many,TRBJ2-1,CASIRGGTSGRYEQFF,TGTGCCAGCATTCGGGGAGGGACTAGCGGGAGGTATGAGCAGTTCTTC
.,TRBV2,many,TRBJ2-3,CASRKGLPDTDTQYF,TGTGCCAGCAGGAAAGGACTACCCGACACAGATACGCAGTATTTT
TRBD2,TRBV19,.,TRBJ2-2,CASSTGLELGELFF,TGTGCCAGTAGTACGGGACTAGAGTTAGGGGAGCTGTTTTTT
TRBD1,TRBV20-1,many,TRBJ1-1,CSASPATGVNTEAFF,TGCAGTGCTAGTCCGGCGACAGGGGTGAACACTGAAGCTTTCTTT
TRBD2,TRBV11-2,.,TRBJ2-1,CASSLTSGMYNEQFF,TGTGCCAGCAGCTTGACTAGCGGGATGTACAATGAGCAGTTCTTC
.,TRBV2,many,TRBJ2-3,CASKGNTQYF,TGTGCCAGCAAAGGAAATACGCAGTATTTT
.,TRBV12-3/TRBV12-4,many,TRBJ2-5,CASSEQISGLGQYF,TGTGCCAGCAGTGAACAGATCTCTGGGTTGGGCCAGTACTTC
TRBD2,TRBV12-3/TRBV12-4,many,TRBJ2-1,CASSLLAGVGNEQFF,TGTGCCAGCAGCCTACTAGCGGGAGTAGGCAATGAGCAGTTCTTC
.,TRBV10-3,few,TRBJ1-4,CAISQSRGEGEKLFF,TGTGCCATCAGTCAGTCTCGGGGGGAAGGTGAAAAACTGTTTTTT
.,TRBV30,many,TRBJ2-4,CAERTPGKNIQYF,TGTGCCGAGCGGACACCAGGCAAAAACATTCAGTACTTC
.,TRBV29-1,few,TRBJ2-5,CSAETPQETQYF,TGCAGCGCCGAAACACCTCAAGAGACCCAGTACTTC
TRBD2,TRBV7-8,.,TRBJ2-7,CASSSFRAGGRHYEQYF,TGTGCCAGCAGCTCCTTCAGAGCGGGAGGGCGACATTACGAGCAGTACTTC
TRBD2,TRBV7-9,.,TRBJ2-7,CASSLKGLAGEQYF,TGTGCCAGCAGCTTAAAGGGACTAGCGGGCGAGCAGTACTTC
.,TRBV2,many,TRBJ1-5,CASSEGGRGNQPQHF,TGTGCCAGCAGTGAAGGCGGCAGGGGCAATCAGCCCCAGCATTTT
TRBD2,TRBV5-1,many,TRBJ2-1,CASSLREGNEQFF,TGCGCCAGCAGCTTGCGGGAGGGGAATGAGCAGTTCTTC